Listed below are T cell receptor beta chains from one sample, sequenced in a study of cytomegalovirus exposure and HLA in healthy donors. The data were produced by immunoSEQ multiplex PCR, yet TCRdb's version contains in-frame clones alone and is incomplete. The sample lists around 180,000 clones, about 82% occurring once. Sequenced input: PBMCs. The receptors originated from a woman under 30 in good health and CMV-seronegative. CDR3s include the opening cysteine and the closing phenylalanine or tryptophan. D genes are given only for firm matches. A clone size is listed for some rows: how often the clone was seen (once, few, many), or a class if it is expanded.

TGTGCCAGCAGCTTATCGGGGGTGTACCAAGAGACCCAGTACTTC	CASSLSGVYQETQYF	.	TRBJ2-5	TRBV7-2	once	15
TGTGCCAGCAGTCATGGGACAGGGTACTACGAGCAGTACTTC	CASSHGTGYYEQYF	TRBD1	TRBJ2-7	TRBV25-1	.	14
TGTGCCAGCAGCTTCCCTCGAGCCCGGACAGATACGCAGTATTTT	CASSFPRARTDTQYF	.	TRBJ2-3	TRBV11-2	.	15
TGTGCCAGCAGCTTACTCTCAGCGGGGGGCACAGATACGCAGTATTTT	CASSLLSAGGTDTQYF	TRBD2	TRBJ2-3	TRBV7-2	once	16
TGTGCCAGCAGTTCAGGGGGCGGAGGCACCGGGGAGCTGTTTTTT	CASSSGGGGTGELFF	TRBD1	TRBJ2-2	TRBV27	.	15
TGTGCCAGCGGGCAGCCCTCCTACGAGCAGTACTTC	CASGQPSYEQYF	.	TRBJ2-7	TRBV2	few	12
TGCGCCAGCAGCCAGGACAGAACCTCTGGAAACACCATATATTTT	CASSQDRTSGNTIYF	.	TRBJ1-3	TRBV4-1	.	15
TGTGCCTGGAGTGCCCGGACACGGACACAGTATTTT	CAWSARTRTQYF	.	TRBJ2-3	TRBV30	.	12
TGTGCCAGCAGTCCCAGGACTGGCTCCTACGAGCAGTACTTC	CASSPRTGSYEQYF	.	TRBJ2-7	TRBV6-5	once	14
TGTGCCAGCAGCCTTGACAGCTACAATGAGCAGTTCTTC	CASSLDSYNEQFF	.	TRBJ2-1	TRBV2	.	13
TGTGCCAGCAGCTTAGAAGGGGGTATCAATCAGCCCCAGCATTTT	CASSLEGGINQPQHF	.	TRBJ1-5	TRBV7-8	.	15
TGTGCCTGGAGTGCCCAGCCAGCGGGAGTTCTGTTCTTC	CAWSAQPAGVLFF	TRBD2	TRBJ2-1	TRBV30	.	13
TGCGCCAGCAGCTTGGCGGGACAGGCAAATGGGGGAGATACGCAGTATTTT	CASSLAGQANGGDTQYF	TRBD1	TRBJ2-3	TRBV5-1	.	17
TGTGCCAGCAGCCAAGGGGCTCGGCGGGCAGATACGCAGTATTTT	CASSQGARRADTQYF	.	TRBJ2-3	TRBV14	.	15
TGTGCCAGCAGCAATCATCGAGGGTATGAAAAACTGTTTTTT	CASSNHRGYEKLFF	.	TRBJ1-4	TRBV5-6	once	14
TGTGCCAGCAGCTTTACGACGGGAGGGGGCAAAAACATTCAGTACTTC	CASSFTTGGGKNIQYF	TRBD2	TRBJ2-4	TRBV7-2	few	16
TGTGCCAGCAGTTCATGGGGCTTTACAGATACGCAGTATTTT	CASSSWGFTDTQYF	.	TRBJ2-3	TRBV27	.	14
TGTGCCATCAGTGAGTCCTGGGCCTCCAGCTCCTACGAGCAGTACTTC	CAISESWASSSYEQYF	.	TRBJ2-7	TRBV10-3	.	16
TGTGCCAGCAGCTTCGGGTCTAGCGGGTCTCTAGCCAAAAACATTCAGTACTTC	CASSFGSSGSLAKNIQYF	TRBD2	TRBJ2-4	TRBV7-2	.	18
TGTGCCAGCAGTGAGGCCAGTCTAAACACCATATATTTT	CASSEASLNTIYF	.	TRBJ1-3	TRBV25-1	.	13
TGTGCCAGCAGCTTGCAGGGGACCACCGGGGAGCTGTTTTTT	CASSLQGTTGELFF	.	TRBJ2-2	TRBV7-2	.	14
TGTGCCAGCAGCCACTGGACAGGGGGCACGGAGCCCCAGCATTTT	CASSHWTGGTEPQHF	TRBD1	TRBJ1-5	TRBV4-2	.	15
TGTGCCAGCAGCCGCGGGACTAGCTTCCCAGATACGCAGTATTTT	CASSRGTSFPDTQYF	TRBD2	TRBJ2-3	TRBV6-5	.	15
TGTGCCAGCAGCCGGCCCCGGGGGGCTGGCCCCTACGAGCAGTACTTC	CASSRPRGAGPYEQYF	.	TRBJ2-7	TRBV14	once	16
TGTGCCAGCAGCTTTGGTGAGGGAAACACCATATATTTT	CASSFGEGNTIYF	.	TRBJ1-3	TRBV7-9	.	13
TGTGCCAGTATGGGGACTAGCGGGAGTCCCTACAATGAGCAGTTCTTC	CASMGTSGSPYNEQFF	TRBD2	TRBJ2-1	TRBV19	once	16
TGTGCCATCAGCATGGACAGGGAACGTGGCTACACCTTC	CAISMDRERGYTF	TRBD1	TRBJ1-2	TRBV10-3	.	13